Listed here are 18 T cell receptor beta chains from one sample, sequenced in a study of CD4 and CD8 cells across lung adenocarcinoma regions. From the PCR reads, TCRdb called clonotypes with MiXCR, one entry per CDR3 protein. The table lists more than 11,000 distinct CDR3 sequences, just under 45% of them singletons. The sequencing input was CD4+ T cells from the center of a lung tumor. These receptor sequences come from a male donor with lung adenocarcinoma. The CD4 and CD8 labels of this study may be unreliable.

This clonotype has ten or more counts. This chain joins TRBV6-5 and TRBJ2-3; 7 bases agree with TRBD2. Per the germline V gene, CDR1 is MNHEY and CDR2 is SVGAGI. The CDR3 loop spans 16 amino acids. V dropped 0 bases and J dropped 2; count of bases not matched to a gene: 5. In DNA, the CDR3 is TGTGCCAGCAGTTACTCAATAGCGGGCCACACAGATACGCAGTATTTT. It is translated as CASSYSIAGHTDTQYF.

The rearrangement joins TRBV25-1 to TRBJ2-3; no reliable D call. The V gene's germline CDR1 is MGHDK and CDR2 SYGVNS. Deletions cut 0 bases from V and 2 bases from J, with 15 bases between. The CDR3 has 17 amino acids. In DNA, the CDR3 is TGTGCCAGCAGTGAATATTTCATGCCCCATACCACAGATACGCAGTATTTT. Protein sequence: CASSEYFMPHTTDTQYF.

This clonotype was counted a few times. This rearrangement joins TRBV7-8 to TRBJ2-3; no reliable D call. This CDR3 spans 13 amino acids. From germline, CDR1 is SGHVS and CDR2 FQNEAQ. The V and J ends lost 3 bases and 4 bases respectively, with 8 bases between them. The CDR3 sequence: CASSFRSPDTQYF. The CDR3 DNA reads as TGTGCCAGCAGCTTTAGGAGTCCAGATACGCAGTATTTT.

Regarding this clonotype: A single base separates this from a much larger clone, so it may be a read error. The rearrangement links TRBV6-1 to TRBJ1-4; the D gene is possibly TRBD1 (5 bases). CDR3 length equals 14 residues. From germline, CDR1 is MNHNS and CDR2 SASEGT. The DNA for the CDR3 is TGTGCCAGCAGAGTCGGGGGAGGTGATGAAAGACTGTTTTTT. This encodes CASRVGGGDERLFF.

To note about this clonotype: This sequence may be a read error, since a much larger clone differs from it by one base. The J gene is TRBJ2-4, the V gene TRBV6-1; a weak D match, TRBD1 (6 bases). CDR1 is MNHNS and CDR2 is SASEGT in the germline V gene. The CDR3 totals 18 residues. This CDR3 reads CASKGQPGLRWNLNTQYF. CDR3 DNA sequence: TGTGCCAGCAAAGGACAGCCCGGGCTTCGTTGGAACTTAAACACTCAGTACTTC.

This clonotype has just one count. The genes are TRBV6-5 and TRBJ2-1; 8 positions match TRBD2. The J call is in doubt because the DNA end fits TRBJ2-7 better. The CDR3 consists of 15 residues. Per the germline V gene, CDR1 is MNHEY and CDR2 is SVGAGI. CDR3 amino acids: CASSYDSSGPYEQYF. In nucleotides, the CDR3 is TGTGCCAGCAGTTACGATTCTAGCGGGCCCTACGAGCAGTACTTC.

The chain carries TRBV6-1 and TRBJ2-5; 12 bases align to TRBD2. CDR3 length: 14 residues. Germline V gene sequence: CDR1 MNHNS, CDR2 SASEGT. J lost 5 bases, V lost 7 bases, and 5 bases had no gene match. CDR3 sequence: CASTLAGGGETQYF. Here the CDR3 DNA reads TGTGCCAGCACACTAGCGGGAGGAGGCGAGACCCAGTACTTC.

In its sample, this clonotype ranks as medium-sized. The gene calls are TRBV6-1 and TRBJ2-7; TRBD2 matches 9 bases. Trimming removed 4 bases from V and 2 bases from J; junction bases left unmatched: 6. The CDR3 is 15 amino acids. Germline V gene data show CDR1 as MNHNS and CDR2 as SASEGT. Written as DNA, the CDR3 is TGTGCCAGCAGTGCTGAAAGCGGGAGGACCTACGAGCAGTACTTC. Protein product: CASSAESGRTYEQYF.

Written as DNA, the CDR3 is TGTGCCAGGGGGACGGGGGGTCAATACACAGAGACCCAGTATTTT. Translated, it gives CARGTGGQYTETQYF. The rearrangement links TRBV27 to TRBJ2-5, with TRBD2 matching over 7 bases. TRBJ2-3 explains the end of the DNA better; the J call may be wrong. The germline V gene encodes CDR1 MNHEY and CDR2 SMNVEV (reference sequence). The CDR3 runs to 15 residues.

Sample share makes this clonotype medium-sized (0.01 to 0.1%). This rearrangement joins TRBV6-1 to TRBJ2-6; D gene unclear. The germline V and J ends were trimmed by 6 bases and 0 bases, with 15 bases remaining between them. The CDR3 runs to 17 residues. Germline V lookup: CDR1 MNHNS, CDR2 SASEGT. The CDR3 nucleotides are TGTGCCAGCAGCCCCTCGACATCAATCTCTGGGGCCAACGTCCTGACTTTC. This gives the protein CASSPSTSISGANVLTF.

The rearrangement uses TRBV6-5 and TRBJ2-7; possible D gene TRBD2, 7 bases. Trimming took 4 bases from V and 2 from J, leaving 15 bases between them. Germline V lookup: CDR1 MNHEY, CDR2 SVGAGI. The CDR3 has 15 residues. The chain's CDR3 is CASSSLGGDTYEQYF. The CDR3 bases are TGTGCCAGCAGTTCCCTAGGGGGGGACACCTACGAGCAGTACTTC.

This chain joins TRBV5-1 and TRBJ2-3; D may match TRBD1 or TRBD2 (5 bases each). The germline gives CDR1 SGHRS, CDR2 YFSETQ. Trimming took off 6 bases at V and 5 bases at J, with 22 bases between the two ends. The CDR3 extends over 16 amino acids. As DNA, the CDR3 is TGCGCCAGCAATTCTCCCGGGGCGCCCGGTGTAGATACGCAGTATTTT. This sequence encodes CASNSPGAPGVDTQYF.

Only one count was recorded for this clonotype. A junction end diverges from the germline sequence, so it may reflect a read error. This CDR3 is CASIEAGTGGFGKDTQYF. The CDR3 DNA follows: TGTGCGAGCATTGAAGCGGGGACAGGGGGTTTTGGCAAAGACACCCAGTACTTC. The chain couples TRBV6-1 to TRBJ2-4, with 11 bases aligning to TRBD1. The CDR3 extends over 18 amino acids. Germline V gene lookup returns CDR1 MNHNS and CDR2 SASEGT.

This rearrangement joins TRBV4-2 to TRBJ2-1; D gene uncertain. The V gene's germline CDR1 is LGHNA and CDR2 YNFKEQ. Trimming took 0 bases from V and 5 from J, leaving 11 bases between them. This CDR3 is 15 amino acids long. The CDR3 reads CASSQDLGQDNEQFF. In DNA form, the CDR3 reads TGTGCCAGCAGCCAAGATCTCGGCCAAGACAATGAGCAGTTCTTC.

By frequency in the sample, this clonotype is medium-sized. The V and J genes are TRBV6-1 and TRBJ2-4, with TRBD1 identical over 9 bases. The germline V gene encodes CDR1 MNHNS and CDR2 SASEGT. This CDR3 region has 15 residues. V shed 5 bases, J shed 6 bases, and the junction held 8 bases outside the gene matches. Here the CDR3 DNA reads TGTGCCAGCAGTCCGGGACAGGGCTTTGGAAACATTCAGTACTTC. Amino acid sequence: CASSPGQGFGNIQYF.

In DNA, the CDR3 is TGCAGTGCTAGAGATCCGAGTTACGATGGCTACACCTTC. This codes for CSARDPSYDGYTF. The V call is TRBV20-1, the J call TRBJ1-2; no firm D call. Deletions cut 0 bases from V and 6 bases from J, with 11 bases between. The CDR3 sequence is 13 residues long. Germline V lookup: CDR1 DFQATT, CDR2 SNEGSKA (reference sequence).

This clonotype showed up many times. J is TRBJ1-3 and V is TRBV6-1, with D unresolved. There are 14 residues in the CDR3. CDR1 is MNHNS, CDR2 SASEGT, per germline. Trimming took off 7 bases at V and 4 bases at J, with 14 bases between the two ends. The CDR3 nucleotides read TGTGCCAGCATAAGTTGGCCCGCCGGAAACACCATATATTTT. Translating it yields CASISWPAGNTIYF.

About this clonotype: A much bigger clone sits one base away, suggesting this may be a read error. The V gene is TRBV6-5, the J gene TRBJ2-1, with 13 bases fitting TRBD2. V shed 5 bases, J shed 10 bases, and the junction held 5 bases outside the gene matches. The CDR3 spans 14 residues. The germline V gene has CDR1 MNHEY and CDR2 SVGAGI. CDR3 protein: CASSILAGGWEQFF. The CDR3 DNA reads TGTGCCAGCAGTATACTAGCGGGAGGGTGGGAGCAGTTCTTC.